These 7 T cell receptor beta chains came from one sample sequenced in a study of somatic mutations in cytotoxic T cells in rheumatoid arthritis. Only in-frame clones appear in the TCRdb table, and some are missing; sequencing was by immunoSEQ multiplex PCR. The sample includes around 19,000 clones, 74% of them seen just once. The sample taken for sequencing was CD8+ T cells sorted from blood. Receptor source: a man aged 55 to 69 in good health.

The rearrangement uses TRBV2 and TRBJ2-5; 11 positions match TRBD2. CDR1 and CDR2 (germline): SNHLY, FYNNEI. V lost 3 bases, J lost 5 bases, and 5 bases stayed unmatched. The CDR3 length is 15 residues. The CDR3 is CASSDTSGRVETQYF. In DNA form, the CDR3 reads TGTGCCAGCAGTGACACTAGCGGGAGAGTTGAGACCCAGTACTTC.

The V and J genes are TRBV27 and TRBJ2-7; the D gene is possibly TRBD2 (5 bases). V lost 6 bases, J lost 3 bases, and 12 bases lay in between. Germline values: CDR1 MNHEY, CDR2 SMNVEV (reference sequence). This CDR3 is built from 13 residues. The CDR3 DNA is TGTGCCAGCAGCAGTGTCGGGGTCTACGAGCAGTACTTC. The encoded protein is CASSSVGVYEQYF.

This rearrangement joins TRBV5-6 to TRBJ2-1; 11 bases line up with TRBD2. Germline assignment: CDR1 SGHDT and CDR2 YYEEEE. V gave up 6 bases and J gave up 5 bases; unmatched junction bases: 7. The CDR3 length is 15 residues. CDR3 in DNA: TGTGCCAGCACCTACACTAGCGGGGGACACAATGAGCAGTTCTTC. Encoded protein: CASTYTSGGHNEQFF.

The J gene is TRBJ2-7, the V gene TRBV27, with D possibly TRBD1 on 5 matching bases. Germline V gene sequence: CDR1 MNHEY, CDR2 SMNVEV (reference sequence). Trimming removed 3 bases from V and 0 bases from J, with 12 bases in between. The CDR3 contains 15 residues. Here the CDR3 reads CASSFSRAPSYEQYF. The DNA of the CDR3 is TGTGCCAGCAGTTTCTCCAGGGCGCCCTCCTACGAGCAGTACTTC.

The chain is built from TRBV25-1 and TRBJ1-1; D unclear. V lost 6 bases to trimming and J lost 0 bases, with 8 bases between them. Germline CDR1 and CDR2: MGHDK and SYGVNS. This CDR3 is built from 13 residues. The CDR3 DNA is TGTGCCAGCAGGCCAGATTTGAACACTGAAGCTTTCTTT. The encoded protein is CASRPDLNTEAFF.

This clone has just a few counts. This chain links TRBV27 with TRBJ1-2; no definite D call. There are 15 residues in the CDR3. Germline V CDR1 and CDR2: MNHEY, SMNVEV (reference sequence). Trimming removed 3 bases from V and 0 bases from J, with 11 bases in between. DNA of the CDR3: TGTGCCAGCAGTTTCCGGGGTCGGGCTAACTATGGCTACACCTTC. Translating gives CASSFRGRANYGYTF.

The CDR3 DNA reads TGTGCCAGTAGTCCCGGACTAGCGGGGGGCTACGAGCAGTACTTC. Residues: CASSPGLAGGYEQYF. The rearrangement uses TRBV19 and TRBJ2-7, with 14 bases identical to TRBD2. This CDR3 comprises 15 residues. Trimming took 5 bases from V and 3 from J; bases not matched to a gene: 3. Germline CDR1 and CDR2: LNHDA and SQIVND (reference sequence).